This entry is about one TCR beta chain. This specimen belongs to a study of blood T cell repertoires in COVID-19. The length of the CDR3 is 15 residues. Trimming removed 3 bases from V and 5 bases from J, with 16 bases in between. The germline V gene encodes CDR1 SGHRS and CDR2 YFSETQ. The repertoire was sequenced with immunoSEQ multiplex PCR; TCRdb's copy has only in-frame clones and lacks some. This table holds about 52,000 clones, 85% to 90% found once. This TCR derives from an older man with acute or convalescent COVID-19. The J gene is TRBJ2-3, the V gene TRBV5-1; TRBD2 is a possible D gene (5 bases). The sample was peripheral blood. Written as DNA, the CDR3 is TGCGCCAGCAGCTCAATAGGACTTTCGGTAGATACGCAGTATTTT. This gives the protein CASSSIGLSVDTQYF.